This record covers a single T cell receptor (beta chain). Its antigen is unknown. The sample originates from a study of cytomegalovirus exposure and HLA in healthy donors. Background on the study: From about 179 million T cells, an earlier analysis saw roughly 110 million unique TCR beta sequences. Whole-study results and caveats: CMV serostatus was the sole immune exposure information available. Associated with HLA alleles at 0.05 false discovery rate in a later analysis were about 17,000 TCR beta sequences. The investigators catalogued 150 to 200 TCR beta chains as cytomegalovirus-associated.

The PCR had 60 Vbeta and 13 Jbeta primers. Repertoires were generated with immunoSEQ multiplex PCR, while TCRdb's copy carries only in-frame clones and drops some. This table holds just over 150,000 clones, 75% to 80% found once. CDR1 is MGHRA and CDR2 is YSYEKL in the germline V gene. CDR3 length: 16 residues. Between the trimmed V and J ends, which lost 1 base and 1 base, there was a span of 13 bases. Sequencing was done on a sample of PBMCs. The receptor was isolated from a woman in her forties in good health and CMV-seronegative. The chain carries TRBV4-1 and TRBJ2-5; D is perhaps TRBD2 (5 bases). CDR3 nucleotides: TGCGCCAGCAGCCAAGTGGTAGGGAGACGCCAAGAGACCCAGTACTTC. Protein sequence: CASSQVVGRRQETQYF.